This T cell receptor (beta chain) was captured in a study of identical twins. Germline V lookup: CDR1 MDHEN, CDR2 SYDVKM. Trimming pared 7 bases from V and 0 bases from J, leaving 7 bases between. This CDR3 is built from 13 residues. Notes on the study in general: In cord blood, abundant beta clonotypes had fewer insertions; memory showed no trend.

TCRdb re-called the 5' RACE reads with MiXCR, one entry per CDR3 protein. Of under 350,000 distinct CDR3 sequences in the sample, roughly 9% were seen once. Healthy Caucasians made up all donors. This clonotype occurred a few times. Its specificity is unknown. This sample also belongs to another study, concerning yellow fever vaccine responses in identical twins. That report notes: Twins' vaccine T cell response reportedly gave the appearance of partial convergence and partial personalization.

The source of this sequence is a woman younger than 35 in good health. The chain combines TRBV28 with TRBJ2-1; D is uncertain. The sequenced material came from CD8+ T cells sorted from blood. The CDR3 DNA reads as TGTGCCAGCACCGAGGTCTCCTACAATGAGCAGTTCTTC. It encodes CASTEVSYNEQFF.